This T cell receptor (beta chain) was captured in a study of blood T cell repertoires in COVID-19. About the research overall: Nucleic acid was either cDNA or gDNA, and it came from T cells, B-cell-depleted T cells, or PBMCs.

How the authors handled the data: Amplification with reference gene primers provided the estimates of nucleated cell counts. The protocol was immunoSEQ multiplex PCR, while the TCRdb copy is restricted to in-frame clones and leaves out a portion. V and J calls and clone size are as listed in that table; D and trimming were resolved from the DNA. Among around 320,000 clones listed, nearly 90% were seen once. Between the trimmed V and J ends, which lost 5 bases and 7 bases, there was a span of 12 bases. This CDR3 comprises 13 residues. Germline V lookup: CDR1 SNHLY, CDR2 FYNNEI. Sequencing was performed on PBMCs or T cells enriched from blood (not recorded which). This clonotype was obtained from a woman aged 18-29 years with acute COVID-19. The rearrangement joins TRBV2 to TRBJ1-5; possibly TRBD1 for D (5 bases). CDR3 sequence: CASSPPGKQPQHF. CDR3 nucleotide sequence: TGTGCCAGCAGTCCACCAGGGAAGCAGCCCCAGCATTTT.